This record concerns one T cell receptor beta chain sequence. Its target is not known. Other nucleotide sequences from this sample produce the same CDR3. Assay: immunoSEQ multiplex PCR; the TCRdb copy retains only in-frame clones and omits some. Of about 640,000 clones listed, 72% were seen once; the top ten hold about 1.7%. The sample comes from a study of shared clonotypes between healthy human individuals. Study observations and caveats: A handful of donors had about 5.1% of their naive CD4 clonotypes in common.

The CDR3 totals 13 residues. CDR1 is LNHDA and CDR2 is SQIVND in the germline V gene (reference sequence). Trimming removed 8 bases at V and 0 bases at J, with 7 bases between. This receptor was taken from a woman aged 25 to 39 in good health. The V call is TRBV19, the J call TRBJ1-4, with D hard to call. Sequenced material: memory CD4+ T cells sorted from blood. Subset meaning: CD45RA-negative fraction. As DNA, the CDR3 is TGTGCCAGTTCTTCTGCAACTAATGAAAAACTGTTTTTT. Translated: CASSSATNEKLFF.